This T cell receptor beta chain emerged from a study of blood T cell repertoires in COVID-19. Trimming took 7 bases from V and 2 from J; bases not matched to a gene: 3. CDR3 length equals 14 residues. CDR1 and CDR2 from the germline V gene are LNHDA and SQIVND (reference sequence). Libraries were prepared by immunoSEQ multiplex PCR; TCRdb keeps only in-frame clonotypes and omits some of them. The table includes about 250,000 clones, almost 90% detected once. V and J are TRBV19 and TRBJ2-3; TRBD2 aligns across 10 bases. This receptor was identified in an elderly man with acute or convalescent COVID-19. Sequenced: peripheral blood. In DNA form, the CDR3 reads TGTGCCAGTAAGCTAGCGGGGGACACAGATACGCAGTATTTT. It codes for CASKLAGDTDTQYF. Full variable domain (remainder filled in from reference TRBV19 and TRBJ2-3): DGGITQSPKYLFRKEGQNVTLSCEQNLNHDAMYWYRQDPGQGLRLIYYSQIVNDFQKGDIAEGYSVSREKKESFPLTVTSAQKNPTAFYLCASKLAGDTDTQYFGPGTRLTVL.